A selection of T cell receptor beta chains follows, all from one sample in a study of regulatory T cells in long-lasting Graves disease. Using its own MiXCR run on the multiplex PCR reads, TCRdb lists one record per CDR3 protein. Found here are about 460,000 distinct CDR3 sequences, about 22% of them singletons; the top ten hold less than 15%. The material sequenced was peripheral blood mononuclear cells (PBMCs), taken when the disease was refractory, from a patient treated with antithyroid drugs. The receptors originated from a female donor with Graves disease. Each CDR3 is given with its conserved first and last residue. The order of the fields is D gene, J gene, clone size, CDR3 length, V gene, CDR3 DNA, CDR3 protein. The D gene is left open where the match is weak. Size values are once, few and many counts, or a class for expanded clones, and some rows have none.

D gene: TRBD1; J gene: TRBJ1-1; clone size: once; CDR3 length: 15; V gene: TRBV4-3; CDR3 DNA: TGCGCCAGCAGCCAAGACAGGGGGCGTTTGACTGAAGCTTTCTTT; CDR3 protein: CASSQDRGRLTEAFF
D gene: -; J gene: TRBJ1-2; clone size: many; CDR3 length: 14; V gene: TRBV19; CDR3 DNA: TGTGCCAGTAGTACCAACGGACAGCCCTATGGCTACACCTTC; CDR3 protein: CASSTNGQPYGYTF
D gene: -; J gene: TRBJ2-5; clone size: many; CDR3 length: 13; V gene: TRBV6-5; CDR3 DNA: TGTGCCAGCAGTTCACAGCGGCAAGAGACCCAGTACTTC; CDR3 protein: CASSSQRQETQYF
D gene: TRBD2; J gene: TRBJ2-1; clone size: -; CDR3 length: 15; V gene: TRBV2; CDR3 DNA: TGTGCCAGTCGTGGGCGGGAGTGGAGTTACAATGAGCAGTTCTTC; CDR3 protein: CASRGREWSYNEQFF
D gene: -; J gene: TRBJ1-2; clone size: many; CDR3 length: 15; V gene: TRBV28; CDR3 DNA: TGTGCCAGCAGCCTACCCCAGCGCGACTCGGATGGCTACACCTTC; CDR3 protein: CASSLPQRDSDGYTF
D gene: -; J gene: TRBJ1-5; clone size: -; CDR3 length: 13; V gene: TRBV6-1; CDR3 DNA: TGTGCCAGCACCCCATCCGGAGGTCAGCCCCAGCATTTT; CDR3 protein: CASTPSGGQPQHF
D gene: TRBD1; J gene: TRBJ1-4; clone size: many; CDR3 length: 15; V gene: TRBV27; CDR3 DNA: TGTGCCAGCAGTGGAGGACAGGGGGGAGGTGAAAAACTGTTTTTT; CDR3 protein: CASSGGQGGGEKLFF
D gene: -; J gene: TRBJ2-2; clone size: -; CDR3 length: 17; V gene: TRBV11-2; CDR3 DNA: TGTGCCAGCAGCTCGGGGGGTCAGGGGGCGAACACCGGGGAGCTGTTTTTT; CDR3 protein: CASSSGGQGANTGELFF
D gene: -; J gene: TRBJ2-7; clone size: -; CDR3 length: 14; V gene: TRBV7-9; CDR3 DNA: TGTGCCAGCAGCTTAGAAGAACCTCAACACGAGCAGTACTTC; CDR3 protein: CASSLEEPQHEQYF
D gene: -; J gene: TRBJ2-5; clone size: few; CDR3 length: 16; V gene: TRBV28; CDR3 DNA: TGTGCCAGCAGCCCGACCGCAGGGGCGTCACAAGAGACCCAGTACTTC; CDR3 protein: CASSPTAGASQETQYF
D gene: -; J gene: TRBJ2-5; clone size: many; CDR3 length: 13; V gene: TRBV11-2; CDR3 DNA: TGTGCCAGCAGCGGGGGGACAGAGGGGACCCAGTACTTC; CDR3 protein: CASSGGTEGTQYF
D gene: -; J gene: TRBJ1-5; clone size: few; CDR3 length: 13; V gene: TRBV6-9; CDR3 DNA: TGTGCCAGCAGTTACACTGGCGGTCAGCCCCAGCATTTT; CDR3 protein: CASSYTGGQPQHF
D gene: -; J gene: TRBJ2-7; clone size: many; CDR3 length: 17; V gene: TRBV7-2; CDR3 DNA: TGTGCCAGCAGCTTCTTAGCTTCCTCTGGGAGGTCCTACGAGCAGTACTTC; CDR3 protein: CASSFLASSGRSYEQYF
D gene: -; J gene: TRBJ2-5; clone size: few; CDR3 length: 14; V gene: TRBV5-1; CDR3 DNA: TGCGCCAGCAGCTTGCACACAGCGCCAGAGACCCAGTACTTC; CDR3 protein: CASSLHTAPETQYF
D gene: -; J gene: TRBJ1-6; clone size: many; CDR3 length: 14; V gene: TRBV20-1; CDR3 DNA: TGCAGTGCTAGGCGTCTGGGGAATAATTCACCCCTCCACTTT; CDR3 protein: CSARRLGNNSPLHF
D gene: -; J gene: TRBJ1-1; clone size: few; CDR3 length: 11; V gene: TRBV7-2; CDR3 DNA: TGTGCCAGCGGAACTAGGGCAGGGGCTTTCTTT; CDR3 protein: CASGTRAGAFF
D gene: TRBD2; J gene: TRBJ2-3; clone size: once; CDR3 length: 18; V gene: TRBV7-2; CDR3 DNA: TGTGCCAGCAGCTTAGGACTAGCGGGCAACCCTAGCACAGATACGCAGTATTTT; CDR3 protein: CASSLGLAGNPSTDTQYF
D gene: -; J gene: TRBJ2-7; clone size: few; CDR3 length: 12; V gene: TRBV4-1; CDR3 DNA: TGCGCCAGCAGTCGAAAAGGGGAAGAGCAGTACTTC; CDR3 protein: CASSRKGEEQYF
D gene: -; J gene: TRBJ2-7; clone size: few; CDR3 length: 16; V gene: TRBV20-1; CDR3 DNA: TGCAGTGCCGCACCCGGGGCGAGAACAGAGGGCAACGAGCAGTACTTC; CDR3 protein: CSAAPGARTEGNEQYF
D gene: -; J gene: TRBJ1-2; clone size: few; CDR3 length: 11; V gene: TRBV29-1; CDR3 DNA: TGCAGCGCGTTCGACAGCTATGGCTACACCTTC; CDR3 protein: CSAFDSYGYTF
D gene: -; J gene: TRBJ2-2; clone size: -; CDR3 length: 16; V gene: TRBV7-8; CDR3 DNA: TGTGCCAGCAGCTACCTCGTTGGTTTTGTAACCGGGGAGCTGTTTTTT; CDR3 protein: CASSYLVGFVTGELFF
D gene: TRBD1; J gene: TRBJ2-1; clone size: few; CDR3 length: 15; V gene: TRBV11-2; CDR3 DNA: TGTGCCAGCAGCTCCCGAATGGACAGGGGCAATGAGCAGTTCTTC; CDR3 protein: CASSSRMDRGNEQFF
D gene: TRBD1; J gene: TRBJ1-1; clone size: -; CDR3 length: 14; V gene: TRBV7-9; CDR3 DNA: TGTGCCAGCAGCTCCCAGGGGGGTCACACTGGAGCTTTCTTT; CDR3 protein: CASSSQGGHTGAFF
D gene: TRBD2; J gene: TRBJ2-5; clone size: many; CDR3 length: 16; V gene: TRBV2; CDR3 DNA: TGTGCCAGCAGCGCGGCGGGAGCGGGAGGGCCCGAGACCCAGTACTTC; CDR3 protein: CASSAAGAGGPETQYF
D gene: TRBD1; J gene: TRBJ2-7; clone size: -; CDR3 length: 14; V gene: TRBV24-1; CDR3 DNA: TGTGCCGGAAGGGACAGGGCTGTTATCTACGAGCAGTACTTC; CDR3 protein: CAGRDRAVIYEQYF
D gene: TRBD1; J gene: TRBJ2-5; clone size: many; CDR3 length: 14; V gene: TRBV7-2; CDR3 DNA: TGTGCCAGCAGCTTAGATTGGGACAGAGAGACCCAGTACTTC; CDR3 protein: CASSLDWDRETQYF
D gene: -; J gene: TRBJ1-1; clone size: many; CDR3 length: 10; V gene: TRBV29-1; CDR3 DNA: TGCAGCGGGGGGGACACTGAAGCTTTCTTT; CDR3 protein: CSGGDTEAFF
D gene: TRBD1; J gene: TRBJ1-1; clone size: few; CDR3 length: 13; V gene: TRBV3-1; CDR3 DNA: TGTGCCAGCAGCCCTCTAGGGACAGAAGAAGCTTTCTTT; CDR3 protein: CASSPLGTEEAFF
D gene: -; J gene: TRBJ1-4; clone size: few; CDR3 length: 16; V gene: TRBV18; CDR3 DNA: TGTGCCAGCTCACCCCAGGACCCAGCAACTAATGAAAAACTGTTTTTT; CDR3 protein: CASSPQDPATNEKLFF
D gene: -; J gene: TRBJ1-4; clone size: many; CDR3 length: 14; V gene: TRBV28; CDR3 DNA: TGTGCCAGCAGTTTATGGGGAGGGGAGGAAAAACTGTTTTTT; CDR3 protein: CASSLWGGEEKLFF
D gene: -; J gene: TRBJ1-6; clone size: -; CDR3 length: 15; V gene: TRBV19; CDR3 DNA: TGTGCCAGCCTCCCTCGAAGGGGCCTCACCTGGACCCTCCACTTT; CDR3 protein: CASLPRRGLTWTLHF
D gene: -; J gene: TRBJ2-5; clone size: many; CDR3 length: 14; V gene: TRBV28; CDR3 DNA: TGTGCCAGCAGTTTTCTGACACGATCAGAGACCCAGTACTTC; CDR3 protein: CASSFLTRSETQYF
D gene: -; J gene: TRBJ2-1; clone size: -; CDR3 length: 11; V gene: TRBV7-2; CDR3 DNA: TGTGCCAGCAGCCGGACGTCTGAGCAGTTCTTC; CDR3 protein: CASSRTSEQFF
D gene: -; J gene: TRBJ1-2; clone size: many; CDR3 length: 14; V gene: TRBV3-1; CDR3 DNA: TGTGCCAGCAGCCAAGAACAACGGAAATATGGCTACACCTTC; CDR3 protein: CASSQEQRKYGYTF
D gene: -; J gene: TRBJ2-6; clone size: -; CDR3 length: 14; V gene: TRBV6-1; CDR3 DNA: TGTGCCATCGCAACAGGGTCTGGGGCCAACGTCCTGACTTTC; CDR3 protein: CAIATGSGANVLTF
D gene: -; J gene: TRBJ1-4; clone size: -; CDR3 length: 15; V gene: TRBV18; CDR3 DNA: TGTGCCAGCTCACCACCGTCAGCGAGGAGTGAAAAACTGTTTTTT; CDR3 protein: CASSPPSARSEKLFF
D gene: -; J gene: TRBJ1-4; clone size: few; CDR3 length: 15; V gene: TRBV25-1; CDR3 DNA: TGTGCCAGCAGTGAATCGACGGATTATTTTGAAAAACTGTTTTTT; CDR3 protein: CASSESTDYFEKLFF
D gene: -; J gene: TRBJ2-7; clone size: many; CDR3 length: 13; V gene: TRBV20-1; CDR3 DNA: TGCAGCGCGGGGCATAGCGGATCCTACGAGCAGTACTTC; CDR3 protein: CSAGHSGSYEQYF
D gene: TRBD1; J gene: TRBJ2-2; clone size: -; CDR3 length: 16; V gene: TRBV12-3/TRBV12-4; CDR3 DNA: TGTGCCAGCAGTGGACTTCGGACAGGTGGGGCCGGGGAGCTGTTTTTT; CDR3 protein: CASSGLRTGGAGELFF
D gene: TRBD1; J gene: TRBJ1-5; clone size: many; CDR3 length: 13; V gene: TRBV2; CDR3 DNA: TGTGCCAGCAGAGGACAGGGGGTTCAGCCCCAGCATTTT; CDR3 protein: CASRGQGVQPQHF
D gene: TRBD1; J gene: TRBJ1-1; clone size: many; CDR3 length: 15; V gene: TRBV2; CDR3 DNA: TGTGCCAGCAGCCACAGGGGGCTGTCGGACACTGAAGCTTTCTTT; CDR3 protein: CASSHRGLSDTEAFF
D gene: -; J gene: TRBJ2-7; clone size: few; CDR3 length: 15; V gene: TRBV4-2; CDR3 DNA: TGTGCCAGCAGCCAAGATGGAAGGGTTGGGTACGAGCAGTACTTC; CDR3 protein: CASSQDGRVGYEQYF
D gene: -; J gene: TRBJ1-2; clone size: few; CDR3 length: 15; V gene: TRBV7-2; CDR3 DNA: TGTGCCAGCAGCTTACTCTCAGACCTCTGGGGTGGCTACACCTTC; CDR3 protein: CASSLLSDLWGGYTF
D gene: -; J gene: TRBJ1-2; clone size: -; CDR3 length: 15; V gene: TRBV3-1; CDR3 DNA: TGTGCCAGCAGCCAAGGATTGTGGGGTAACTATGACTACACCTTC; CDR3 protein: CASSQGLWGNYDYTF
D gene: -; J gene: TRBJ2-4; clone size: many; CDR3 length: 17; V gene: TRBV28; CDR3 DNA: TGTGCCAGCAGTGATTTGGGTAATTCTATAGCCAAAAACATTCAGTACTTC; CDR3 protein: CASSDLGNSIAKNIQYF
D gene: -; J gene: TRBJ2-7; clone size: many; CDR3 length: 14; V gene: TRBV27; CDR3 DNA: TGTGCCAGCAGTTTACTACAGGGTCCCTACGAGCAGTACTTC; CDR3 protein: CASSLLQGPYEQYF
D gene: TRBD2; J gene: TRBJ2-7; clone size: -; CDR3 length: 13; V gene: TRBV30; CDR3 DNA: TGTGCCTGGAGTATGCGGCGGGAGGCCGAGCAGTACTTC; CDR3 protein: CAWSMRREAEQYF
D gene: -; J gene: TRBJ1-2; clone size: -; CDR3 length: 15; V gene: TRBV4-1; CDR3 DNA: TGCGCCAGCAGCCAAGTCGTCAGGGGCGGCTATGGCTACACCTTC; CDR3 protein: CASSQVVRGGYGYTF
D gene: TRBD2; J gene: TRBJ2-1; clone size: many; CDR3 length: 15; V gene: TRBV7-3; CDR3 DNA: TGTGCCAGCAGCTTACTGGGACTAGCGGGACATGAGCAGTTCTTC; CDR3 protein: CASSLLGLAGHEQFF
D gene: -; J gene: TRBJ2-6; clone size: many; CDR3 length: 14; V gene: TRBV10-3; CDR3 DNA: TGTGCCAGCAAAAGGGATAATGGGGCCAACGTCCTGACTTTC; CDR3 protein: CASKRDNGANVLTF
D gene: TRBD1; J gene: TRBJ1-2; clone size: few; CDR3 length: 14; V gene: TRBV24-1; CDR3 DNA: TGTGCCACCAGTGATGGGGGGACAGCGGAGGGCTACACCTTC; CDR3 protein: CATSDGGTAEGYTF
D gene: -; J gene: TRBJ2-2; clone size: few; CDR3 length: 13; V gene: TRBV20-1; CDR3 DNA: TGCAGTGCTAGGAGAGGGGTAACCGGGGAGCTGTTTTTT; CDR3 protein: CSARRGVTGELFF
D gene: -; J gene: TRBJ2-7; clone size: few; CDR3 length: 14; V gene: TRBV28; CDR3 DNA: TGTGCCAGCAGTACCCGGGGAAAGAGGTACGAGCAGTACTTC; CDR3 protein: CASSTRGKRYEQYF
D gene: -; J gene: TRBJ1-1; clone size: many; CDR3 length: 15; V gene: TRBV28; CDR3 DNA: TGTGCCAGCAGAAAGGGGCGAGGGAGGGACACTGAAGCTTTCTTT; CDR3 protein: CASRKGRGRDTEAFF
D gene: TRBD1; J gene: TRBJ2-2; clone size: few; CDR3 length: 16; V gene: TRBV5-6; CDR3 DNA: TGTGCCAGCAGCCCAATTACGACAGGGGACACCGGGGAGCTGTTTTTT; CDR3 protein: CASSPITTGDTGELFF
D gene: -; J gene: TRBJ1-2; clone size: many; CDR3 length: 15; V gene: TRBV28; CDR3 DNA: TGTGCCAGCAGTTTCGCCAGGGCCGGAAGTTATGGCTACACCTTC; CDR3 protein: CASSFARAGSYGYTF
D gene: TRBD2; J gene: TRBJ2-1; clone size: -; CDR3 length: 17; V gene: TRBV28; CDR3 DNA: TGTGCCAGCAGTCCCCAGAGTCTAGCGGGAGTTAGGAATGAGCAGTTCTTC; CDR3 protein: CASSPQSLAGVRNEQFF
D gene: TRBD1; J gene: TRBJ1-5; clone size: few; CDR3 length: 16; V gene: TRBV7-2; CDR3 DNA: TGTGCCAGCAGCTTGGGCGGGACAGGGAGCAATCAGCCCCAGCATTTT; CDR3 protein: CASSLGGTGSNQPQHF
D gene: -; J gene: TRBJ2-7; clone size: few; CDR3 length: 13; V gene: TRBV30; CDR3 DNA: TGTGCCTGCCGAGACAGGACCACCTACGAGCAGTACTTC; CDR3 protein: CACRDRTTYEQYF